The sequence of this T cell receptor beta chain was determined in a study of shared clonotypes between healthy human individuals. The study's findings and limits: The sole specimen, blood, was sampled, and tissue repertoires likely differ.

A note on this clone: Its antigen is unknown. The same CDR3 also results from other DNA sequences found in this sample.

Naive CD8 isolation took CD45RO-negative cells positively selected for CCR7 and excluded terminally differentiated effector memory CD45RA+ cells. The method was immunoSEQ multiplex PCR; TCRdb's version includes in-frame clones alone and lacks a portion of them. The data show about 700,000 clones, about 92% seen once. The specimen sequenced was naive CD8+ T cells sorted from blood. This clonotype was sampled from a man aged 25-45 years in good health.

The CDR3 protein is CASSFGTGGYNEQFF. In DNA, the CDR3 is TGTGCCAGCAGTTTCGGGACAGGGGGCTATAATGAGCAGTTCTTC. This chain links TRBV27 with TRBJ2-1, with TRBD1 matching over 12 bases. This CDR3 region has 15 residues. Germline lookup yields CDR1 MNHEY and CDR2 SMNVEV (reference sequence). The ends lost 3 bases at V and 7 bases at J; junction bases unmatched: 4.